The clone carrying this TCR beta chain was observed once. Its antigen remains unknown. This sample is part of a study of shared clonotypes between healthy human individuals. About the research overall: Used for every donor were three CD4 naive, three CD4 memory, two CD8 naive and one CD8 memory plate. General observations from the study: Deeper or shallower sequencing was expected to change how clonotypes are shared among donors. Limited genetic and exposure-history diversity came from having few donors.

Germline CDR1 is SQVTM and CDR2 is ANQGSEA. The CDR3 has 12 residues. V lost 5 bases and J 5 bases, leaving 12 bases between the germline ends. Researchers ran the assay at a deep level. The table came from immunoSEQ multiplex PCR; TCRdb's copy has only in-frame clones and leaves some out. This table has some 1.5 million clones, 98% appearing once. The sequenced sample was naive CD4+ T cells sorted from blood. This sample's subset: CD45RA+ positively selected. The receptor was isolated from a man younger than 40 in good health. The gene calls are TRBV29-1 and TRBJ2-5; a possible D gene is TRBD2 (5 bases). CDR3 nucleotides: TGCAGCGTTCGGGGAGTGGGGGAGACCCAGTACTTC. This codes for CSVRGVGETQYF.